This T cell receptor (beta chain) appears in the sequencing data of a study of PD-L1 blockade in urothelial cancer (dated by TCRdb to the late 2010s). About the full investigation: All patients started therapy around 2014 and received atezolizumab 1,200 mg intravenously every 3 weeks. About 85% of the 29 patients were males with bladder-origin urothelial cancer, and about 60% of the roughly 29 reported a prior smoking history. Blood samples were analyzed 3 weeks after the start of treatment (second dose) and 6 weeks after the start of treatment. Pretreatment tumor samples, along with matched peripheral blood serially collected before and after atezolizumab treatment, were subjected to TCR sequencing. Pretreatment blood TCR-seq was available for about 30 patients, at least one posttreatment blood collection was obtained for 25 or so patients, and tumor TCR-seq was available for 25 or so patients. Blood samples gave a median of roughly 150,000 T cells and 88,000 or so unique TCRs, with a median clonality of approximately 0.08. About 10 patients achieved durable clinical benefit and about 22 did not. Patients had an ECOG performance status of 0 or 1 and had received between 0 and 3 prior chemotherapy regimens. Whole exome sequencing and RNA sequencing of pretreatment tumors were performed alongside TCR sequencing in the same patients. The study, an exploratory multi-omic analysis, examined somatic, immune and clinical correlates of response to PD-L1 blockade with atezolizumab in urothelial cancer. Durable clinical benefit was defined as a progression-free survival longer than 6 months, and TCR features were additionally tested against progression-free survival and overall survival. Beyond this particular receptor, the publication reports: A pretreatment peripheral blood TCR clonality below the median was linked to improved progression-free and overall survival. Small sample size (n ≈ 29) and many exploratory analyses mean the results are intended to be hypothesis-generating. Among patients with durable benefit, tumor-associated TCR clones showed greater expansion in peripheral blood 3 weeks after treatment started (n of about 20, p = 0.022).

A remark on this clone: What this receptor recognizes is not known. Base-call qualities are not available, and no considerably larger clone is one nucleotide away.

The cohort included about 27 patients with locally advanced or metastatic urothelial carcinoma who were treated at Memorial Sloan Kettering on a trial protocol. Peripheral blood mononuclear cells were collected from each patient pretreatment and during treatment, giving between 1 and 8 total time points per patient. The Qiagen DNeasy Blood extraction kit was used to purify genomic DNA from total PBMCs and from tumor samples. PBMCs were collected pretreatment and during treatment and were isolated and stored as previously described. Synthetic TCR analog templates were spiked into each PCR so that absolute template abundance could be estimated from read counts. The immunoSEQ assay was used to amplify TCRbeta CDR3 regions from genomic DNA with bias-controlled V and J gene primers. Rearranged TCRbeta segments were sequenced at approximately 20X coverage. For the original study's pipeline: Clustering was used to correct sequencing errors, and CDR3s were annotated against IMGT to assign V, D and J genes. Downstream analyses used only productive TCRbeta rearrangements and left out out-of-frame or stop-codon sequences. To compute clonality, Shannon entropy was normalized by the log of the number of unique productive sequences and then subtracted from one. Clones differing between time points or between blood and tumor were identified using Fisher's exact test with Benjamini-Hochberg correction, with an adjusted p below 0.01 applied as the threshold. TCRdb limited this immuneACCESS table to in-frame rearrangements with V and J called. A share of clones is missing; checked studies link under half to unresolved V genes, and the rest is unexplained. The DNA was the basis for D and trimming; V, J and clone size are from that table. The sample has 28,000 or so clones on record, 86% of them singletons. 25% to 40% of the sample is in the top ten clones.

A distance of 6 bases separates the germline ends of V and J, which lose 0 bases and 7 bases respectively. Reading from cysteine to phenylalanine, the CDR3 counts 12 amino acids. CDR3 DNA is the only sequence kept; it has 36 bases, read in frame from the first base. The germline V gene encodes CDR1 LNHNV and CDR2 YYDKDF (reference sequence). The source of this sequence is a man aged 55 to 70 with urothelial cancer. The material sequenced was PBMCs, taken around atezolizumab (anti-PD-L1) treatment. The rearrangement combines TRBV15 with TRBJ1-2, with no reliable assignment of the D segment. The CDR3 region: CATSRDSGGYTF. Read as DNA, the sequence is TGTGCCACCAGCAGAGATTCGGGTGGCTACACCTTC.